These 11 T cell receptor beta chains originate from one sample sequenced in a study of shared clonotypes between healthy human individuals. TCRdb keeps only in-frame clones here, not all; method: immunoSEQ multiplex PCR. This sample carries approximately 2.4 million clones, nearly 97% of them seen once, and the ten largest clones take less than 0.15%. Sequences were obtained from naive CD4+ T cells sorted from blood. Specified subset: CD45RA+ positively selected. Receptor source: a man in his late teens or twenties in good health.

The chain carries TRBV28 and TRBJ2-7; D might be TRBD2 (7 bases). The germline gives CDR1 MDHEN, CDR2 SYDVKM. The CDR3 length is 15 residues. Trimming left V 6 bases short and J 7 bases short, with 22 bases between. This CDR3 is CASSDTGPPGGEQYF. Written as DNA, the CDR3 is TGTGCCAGCAGCGACACAGGGCCCCCGGGGGGTGAGCAGTACTTC.

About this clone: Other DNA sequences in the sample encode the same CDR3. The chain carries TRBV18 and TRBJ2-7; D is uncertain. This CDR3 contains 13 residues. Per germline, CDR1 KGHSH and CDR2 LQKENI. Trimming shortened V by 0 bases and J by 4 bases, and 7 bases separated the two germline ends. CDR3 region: CASSPPSRYEQYF. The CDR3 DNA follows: TGTGCCAGCTCACCACCAAGCCGGTACGAGCAGTACTTC.

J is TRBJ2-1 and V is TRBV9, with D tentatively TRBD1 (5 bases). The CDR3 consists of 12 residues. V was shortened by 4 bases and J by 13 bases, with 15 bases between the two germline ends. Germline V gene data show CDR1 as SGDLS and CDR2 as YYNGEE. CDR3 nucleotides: TGTGCCAGCAGCCCGAATGGGGCAGGTCAGTTCTTC. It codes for CASSPNGAGQFF.

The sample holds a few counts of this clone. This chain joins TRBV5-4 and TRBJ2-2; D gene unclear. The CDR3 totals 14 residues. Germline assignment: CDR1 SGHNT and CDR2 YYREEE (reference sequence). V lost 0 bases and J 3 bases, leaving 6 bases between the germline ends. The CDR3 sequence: CASSLAVDTGELFF. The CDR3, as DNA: TGTGCCAGCAGCTTGGCGGTAGACACCGGGGAGCTGTTTTTT.

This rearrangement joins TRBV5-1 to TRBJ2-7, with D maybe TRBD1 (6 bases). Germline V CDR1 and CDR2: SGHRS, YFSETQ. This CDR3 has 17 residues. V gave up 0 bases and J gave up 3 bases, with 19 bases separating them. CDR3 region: CASSLGGPGHYLYEQYF. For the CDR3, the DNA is TGCGCCAGCAGCTTGGGGGGACCGGGACACTACCTCTACGAGCAGTACTTC. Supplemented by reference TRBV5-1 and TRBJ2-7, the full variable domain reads KAGVTQTPRYLIKTRGQQVTLSCSPISGHRSVSWYQQTPGQGLQFLFEYFSETQRNKGNFPGRFSGRQFSNSRSEMNVSTLELGDSALYLCASSLGGPGHYLYEQYFGPGTRLTVT.

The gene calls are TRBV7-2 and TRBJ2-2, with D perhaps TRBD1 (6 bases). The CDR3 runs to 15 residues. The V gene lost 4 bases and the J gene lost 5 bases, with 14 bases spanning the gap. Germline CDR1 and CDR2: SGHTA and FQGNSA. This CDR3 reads CASSSYRDRTGELFF. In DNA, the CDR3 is TGTGCCAGCAGCTCTTACAGGGATCGGACCGGGGAGCTGTTTTTT.

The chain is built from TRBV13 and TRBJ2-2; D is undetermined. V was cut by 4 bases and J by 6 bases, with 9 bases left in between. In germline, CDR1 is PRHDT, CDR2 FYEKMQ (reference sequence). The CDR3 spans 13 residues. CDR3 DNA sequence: TGTGCCAGCAGCTCAGGCTGGGCCGGGGAGCTGTTTTTT. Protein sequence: CASSSGWAGELFF.

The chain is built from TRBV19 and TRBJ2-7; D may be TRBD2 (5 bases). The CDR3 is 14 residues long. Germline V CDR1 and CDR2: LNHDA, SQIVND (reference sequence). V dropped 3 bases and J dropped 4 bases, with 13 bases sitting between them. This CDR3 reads CASSIQRDGYEQYF. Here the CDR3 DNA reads TGTGCCAGTAGTATCCAACGGGATGGGTACGAGCAGTACTTC. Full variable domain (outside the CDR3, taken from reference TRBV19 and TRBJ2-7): DGGITQSPKYLFRKEGQNVTLSCEQNLNHDAMYWYRQDPGQGLRLIYYSQIVNDFQKGDIAEGYSVSREKKESFPLTVTSAQKNPTAFYLCASSIQRDGYEQYFGPGTRLTVT.

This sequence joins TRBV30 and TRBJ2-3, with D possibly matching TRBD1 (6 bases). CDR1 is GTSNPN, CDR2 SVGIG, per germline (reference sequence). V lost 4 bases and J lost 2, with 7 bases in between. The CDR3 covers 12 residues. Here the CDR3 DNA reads TGTGCCTGGAACAGGGACACAGATACGCAGTATTTT. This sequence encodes CAWNRDTDTQYF.

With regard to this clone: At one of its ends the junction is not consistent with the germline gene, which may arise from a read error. The CDR3 here is CASSLVGDHLF. Here the CDR3 DNA reads TGTGCCAGCAGCTTAGTGGGCGATCACCTTTTC. The chain employs TRBV7-9 and TRBJ2-7; D is undetermined. This CDR3 region has 11 residues. Looked up from germline, CDR1 is SEHNR and CDR2 is FQNEAQ (reference sequence). Together with reference TRBV7-9 and TRBJ2-7, the CDR3 gives the full variable domain: DTGVSQNPRHKITKRGQNVTFRCDPISEHNRLYWYRQTLGQGPEFLTYFQNEAQLEKSRLLSDRFSAERPKGSFSTLEIQRTEQGDSAMYLCASSLVGDHLFGPGTRLTVT.

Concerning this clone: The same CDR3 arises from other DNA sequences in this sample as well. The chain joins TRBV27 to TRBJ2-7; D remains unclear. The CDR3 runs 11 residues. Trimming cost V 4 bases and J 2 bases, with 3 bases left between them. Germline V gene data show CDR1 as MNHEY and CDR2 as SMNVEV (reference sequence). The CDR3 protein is CASSSTYEQYF. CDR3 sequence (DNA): TGTGCCAGCAGTTCAACCTACGAGCAGTACTTC.